This is a list of T cell receptor beta chains from one sample in a study of T cell responses to AZD1222 COVID-19 vaccine. Data came from immunoSEQ multiplex PCR; TCRdb stores just in-frame clones and leaves some out. The repertoire includes approximately 200,000 clones, 90% to 95% of them detected once, and around 3.5% sits in the top ten. Material: peripheral blood, obtained 28 days after the second AZD1222 dose. Receptors were obtained from an adult who received the AZD1222 COVID-19 vaccine. CDR3s leave out the opening cysteine and the closing phenylalanine or tryptophan.

j_call | v_call | cdr3_aa
TRBJ2-1 | TRBV28 | ASSRRVGLAGDGSYNEQF
TRBJ1-2 | TRBV23-1 | ASIYPGQGRYGYT
TRBJ1-1 | TRBV7-3 | ASSLASWNTEAF
TRBJ1-3 | TRBV13 | ASSLGETGNTIY
TRBJ2-1 | TRBV28 | ASSLRLAANNEQF
TRBJ2-2 | TRBV9 | ASSVDGTGELF
TRBJ2-1 | TRBV30 | AWSLGSSYNEQF
TRBJ2-7 | TRBV7-2 | ASSLAGQGSYEQY
TRBJ2-7 | TRBV5-1 | ASSLAGQGTYEQY
TRBJ2-5 | TRBV28 | ASSLAGIEETQY